Here is one TCR beta chain with its context. Once RNA had been extracted, it was reverse transcribed into cDNA to act as the sequencing template. Some clones are missing from TCRdb's copy, which holds only in-frame ones; the method was immunoSEQ multiplex PCR. The sample shows 140,000 or so clones, roughly 46% of them seen only once. This CDR3 is built from 15 residues. Germline loops: CDR1 GTSNPN, CDR2 SVGIG (reference sequence). Trimming left V 2 bases short and J 4 bases short, with 17 bases between. This specimen comes from a study of CD8+ T cells in alopecia areata. This sequence joins TRBV30 and TRBJ1-1; D possibly corresponds to TRBD1 (5 bases). This sequence originates from a human donor with alopecia areata. The sequenced sample was CD4+ T cells sorted from blood, obtained at week 0. The chain's CDR3 is CAWSPAAGGSTEAFF. CDR3 coding DNA: TGTGCCTGGAGTCCTGCTGCGGGGGGGAGCACTGAAGCTTTCTTT.